One and the same sample provided the 28 T cell receptor beta chains below, sequenced in a study. TCRdb called the 5' RACE reads again in MiXCR, with one record for every CDR3 protein. The repertoire holds under 5,500 distinct CDR3 sequences, with 60% to 80% as singletons. The specimen sequenced was naive CD4+ T cells sorted from blood. Noted subset: naive CD4+ T cells, CD4+CD45RA+CD25-. The receptor set was obtained from a female donor with breast cancer.

The chain carries TRBV10-2 and TRBJ2-7, with D maybe TRBD2 (6 bases). V was trimmed by 0 bases and J by 2 bases, leaving 17 bases between them. The CDR3 totals 17 residues. Germline assignment: CDR1 WSHSY and CDR2 SAAADI. Written as DNA, the CDR3 is TGCGCCAGCAGTGAGTCGTCAAGGTGGCTAGCGCCCTACGAGCAGTACTTC. Residues: CASSESSRWLAPYEQYF.

The V and J genes are TRBV20-1 and TRBJ1-2; the D is unclear. This CDR3 region has 14 residues. V shed 6 bases and J shed 0 bases, with 14 bases lying between them. Germline V gene lookup returns CDR1 DFQATT and CDR2 SNEGSKA (reference sequence). CDR3 residues: CSATGLRTNYGYTF. The CDR3 DNA reads as TGCAGTGCAACCGGGCTCCGCACTAACTATGGCTACACCTTC.

The chain links TRBV7-2 to TRBJ2-1, with TRBD1 identical over 7 bases. V lost 10 bases, J lost 5 bases, and 11 bases stayed unmatched. The germline CDR1 and CDR2 sequences are SGHTA and FQGNSA. This CDR3 has 14 amino acids. CDR3 amino acids: CANGTGQPHNEQFF. CDR3 in DNA: TGTGCCAACGGGACGGGACAGCCACACAATGAGCAGTTCTTC. Full variable domain (outside the CDR3, taken from reference TRBV7-2 and TRBJ2-1): GAGVSQSPSNKVTEKGKDVELRCDPISGHTALYWYRQSLGQGLEFLIYFQGNSAPDKSGLPSDRFSAERTGGSVSTLTIQRTQQEDSAVYLCANGTGQPHNEQFFGPGTRLTVL.

This clonotype was recorded a few times. The V gene is TRBV10-2, the J gene TRBJ1-5; TRBD1 aligns across 11 bases. The CDR3 has 14 amino acids. Germline V gene data show CDR1 as WSHSY and CDR2 as SAAADI. Trimming removed 7 bases from V and 4 bases from J; junction bases left unmatched: 3. CDR3 protein: CASTGDRGNQPQHF. In nucleotides, the CDR3 is TGCGCCAGCACCGGGGACAGGGGGAATCAGCCCCAGCATTTT.

The J gene is TRBJ1-2, the V gene TRBV12-3 or TRBV12-4; a weak D match, TRBD1 (6 bases). There are 14 residues in the CDR3. Deletions cut 6 bases from V and 8 bases from J, with 19 bases between. The CDR3 sequence is CASRRGTAGVGYTF. CDR3 nucleotides: TGTGCCAGCAGGAGGGGGACCGCAGGGGTCGGCTACACCTTC.

J is TRBJ1-6 and V is TRBV6-4, with no clear D. V lost 4 bases to trimming and J lost 8 bases, with 9 bases between them. The CDR3 loop spans 13 amino acids. Germline CDR1 and CDR2: MRHNA and SNTAGT. CDR3 sequence (DNA): TGTGCCAGCAGTGCGGACGGGGATTCACCCCTCCACTTT. Translation gives CASSADGDSPLHF.

The chain couples TRBV11-2 to TRBJ1-5; D is undetermined. The germline V gene encodes CDR1 SGHAT and CDR2 FQNNGV. CDR3 length: 13 amino acids. Trimming left V 4 bases short and J 4 bases short, with 8 bases between. The CDR3 sequence is CASSSNMNQPQHF. CDR3 coding DNA: TGTGCCAGCAGCTCAAACATGAATCAGCCCCAGCATTTT.

This clonotype was recorded only once. V and J are TRBV20-1 and TRBJ1-5; D gene uncertain. This CDR3 spans 12 amino acids. Germline V lookup: CDR1 DFQATT, CDR2 SNEGSKA (reference sequence). V was clipped by 2 bases and J by 2 bases, with 4 bases between them. The CDR3 nucleotides are TGCAGTGCTAGACAGGGCAATCAGCCCCAGCATTTT. It yields the protein CSARQGNQPQHF.

The V gene is TRBV5-1, the J gene TRBJ2-1; 9 positions match TRBD2. CDR1 SGHRS and CDR2 YFSETQ come from the germline V gene. This CDR3 has 15 amino acids. The trim removed 3 bases at V and 4 bases at J, leaving 5 bases unmatched. CDR3 DNA sequence: TGCGCCAGCAGCTCCGGACTAGCGACTTACAATGAGCAGTTCTTC. Its protein product is CASSSGLATYNEQFF.

In DNA, the CDR3 is TGCGCCAGCAGCTTGGGACTAGCGGGAATAACTAGCACAGATACGCAGTATTTT. This sequence encodes CASSLGLAGITSTDTQYF. The V and J genes are TRBV5-1 and TRBJ2-3, with 11 bases identical to TRBD2. With V trimmed by 0 bases and J by 0 bases, 6 bases remained unmatched. CDR3 size: 18 residues. The germline V gene has CDR1 SGHRS and CDR2 YFSETQ.

This chain joins TRBV12-3 or TRBV12-4 and TRBJ2-2, with 10 bases aligning to TRBD1. CDR3 length: 14 residues. Trimming removed 6 bases from V and 4 bases from J; junction bases left unmatched: 2. CDR3 nucleotides: TGTGCCAGCAGAGGGACAGGGGTCACCGGGGAGCTGTTTTTT. Protein product: CASRGTGVTGELFF.

This chain links TRBV10-3 with TRBJ2-1; 10 bases are shared with TRBD1. V lost 10 bases and J lost 4; bases outside the gene matches: 10. The CDR3 is made up of 15 amino acids. Germline lookup yields CDR1 ENHRY and CDR2 SYGVKD. The CDR3 coding sequence is TGTGCCAGCCTATCGGGACAGGGGAAATACAATGAGCAGTTCTTC. Its protein product is CASLSGQGKYNEQFF.

J is TRBJ1-5 and V is TRBV6-1, with a tentative D call TRBD1 (5 bases). CDR3 length: 15 amino acids. Between the trimmed V and J ends, which lost 5 bases and 3 bases, there was a span of 14 bases. Germline V gene lookup returns CDR1 MNHNS and CDR2 SASEGT. The chain's CDR3 is CASSYSGQFNQPQHF. CDR3 bases: TGTGCCAGCAGTTACTCGGGGCAGTTCAATCAGCCCCAGCATTTT.

This clonotype came up a few times. The rearrangement links TRBV4-1 to TRBJ2-6; D is tentatively TRBD1 or TRBD2 (5 bases each). Germline V CDR1 and CDR2: MGHRA, YSYEKL. The V and J ends lost 1 base and 2 bases respectively, with 6 bases between them. The CDR3 is 15 amino acids. CDR3 residues: CASSQVGAGANVLTF. The CDR3 DNA follows: TGCGCCAGCAGCCAAGTGGGGGCTGGGGCCAACGTCCTGACTTTC.

This chain connects TRBV12-3 or TRBV12-4 to TRBJ1-5, with 12 bases matching TRBD1. CDR3 length: 15 amino acids. V gave up 3 bases and J gave up 6 bases; unmatched junction bases: 3. In DNA, the CDR3 is TGTGCCAGCAGTTTGGGACAGGGGGCAGGTCAGCCCCAGCATTTT. Translation gives CASSLGQGAGQPQHF.

With regard to this clonotype: An end of the junction differs from the germline gene, which may be a read error. This sequence joins TRBV11-3 and TRBJ2-5; no definite D call. The germline V gene has CDR1 SGHNT and CDR2 YENEEA. This CDR3 spans 14 amino acids. CDR3 sequence (DNA): TGTGCCGGCAGCTTATCCCCCGGACAAGAGACCCAGTACTTC. Its protein product is CAGSLSPGQETQYF.

The chain couples TRBV12-3 or TRBV12-4 to TRBJ2-1; 9 bases match TRBD1. With 5 bases clipped from V and 8 bases from J, the junction kept 10 bases outside the gene matches. This CDR3 comprises 15 residues. CDR3 nucleotides: TGTGCCAGCAGTCTGTCGACAGGGGGTTTGGATGAGCAGTTCTTC. It translates to CASSLSTGGLDEQFF.

The chain recombines TRBV5-1 with TRBJ2-5; 11 bases fit TRBD2. V lost 5 bases to trimming and J lost 4 bases; unmatched junction nucleotides: 7. The CDR3 sequence is 15 residues long. Germline CDR1 is SGHRS and CDR2 is YFSETQ. The CDR3 loop is CASRPPGLAVETQYF. The CDR3 bases are TGCGCCAGCAGACCACCGGGACTAGCGGTAGAGACCCAGTACTTC.

The chain joins TRBV29-1 to TRBJ2-3; 8 bases agree with TRBD1. V was pared by 2 bases and J by 2 bases, with 9 bases of the junction left unmatched. The CDR3 extends over 16 amino acids. Germline V gives CDR1 SQVTM, CDR2 ANQGSEA. The CDR3 DNA sequence: TGCAGCGTTGAATACCTAGACAGGGGCTACACAGATACGCAGTATTTT. Amino acids: CSVEYLDRGYTDTQYF.

This rearrangement joins TRBV6-2 or TRBV6-3 to TRBJ2-5; 10 nucleotides match TRBD1. The V gene's germline CDR1 is MNHEY and CDR2 SVGEGT. The CDR3 covers 15 residues. The junction had 2 bases not matched to a gene; V was cut back by 0 bases and J by 4 bases. The CDR3 here is CASSYSWTGGETQYF. CDR3 nucleotide sequence: TGTGCCAGCAGTTACTCTTGGACAGGGGGAGAGACCCAGTACTTC.

In the case of this clonotype: A junction end diverges from the germline sequence, so it may reflect a read error. The chain couples TRBV20-1 to TRBJ2-3; 13 bases map to TRBD2. Per germline, CDR1 DFQATT and CDR2 SNEGSKA (reference sequence). There are 18 residues in the CDR3. The CDR3 reads CSARTGLAGVPSTDTQYF. CDR3 DNA: TGCAGTGCTAGAACAGGACTAGCGGGGGTGCCTAGCACGGATACGCAGTATTTT.

This clonotype was observed a few times. The genes are TRBV7-2 and TRBJ2-7; D not certain. V lost 2 bases and J lost 3, with 2 bases in between. This CDR3 is 11 amino acids long. Germline V CDR1 and CDR2: SGHTA, FQGNSA. CDR3 sequence: CASSLRYEQYF. For the CDR3, the DNA is TGTGCCAGCAGCTTACGCTACGAGCAGTACTTC. Complete variable domain (other parts from reference TRBV7-2 and TRBJ2-7): GAGVSQSPSNKVTEKGKDVELRCDPISGHTALYWYRQSLGQGLEFLIYFQGNSAPDKSGLPSDRFSAERTGGSVSTLTIQRTQQEDSAVYLCASSLRYEQYFGPGTRLTVT.

The CDR3 region has the DNA TGTGCCAGCAGTCCTCCGGGTGGGGGTAGTGAGCAGTTCTTC. It codes for CASSPPGGGSEQFF. V is TRBV12-3 or TRBV12-4 and J is TRBJ2-1, with D perhaps matching TRBD1 or TRBD2 (5 bases each). This CDR3 comprises 14 residues. Trimming removed 5 bases from V and 9 bases from J, with 17 bases in between.

This clonotype was seen a handful of times. J is TRBJ2-7 and V is TRBV4-2; weak D call: TRBD2 (6 bases). Between the trimmed V and J ends, which lost 3 bases and 0 bases, there was a span of 12 bases. Per the germline V gene, CDR1 is LGHNA and CDR2 is YNFKEQ. This CDR3 is built from 15 residues. CDR3 sequence reads: CASSQTLGGSYEQYF. The CDR3 region has the DNA TGTGCCAGCAGCCAGACCCTCGGGGGCTCCTACGAGCAGTACTTC.

This clonotype showed up just once. The chain uses TRBV29-1 and TRBJ2-3, with TRBD1 identical over 8 bases. The ends lost 3 bases at V and 2 bases at J; junction bases unmatched: 7. There are 15 residues in the CDR3. Germline assignment: CDR1 SQVTM and CDR2 ANQGSEA. The CDR3 region has the DNA TGCAGCGTTGAGAGTGGACAGGGAATCACAGATACGCAGTATTTT. It encodes CSVESGQGITDTQYF.

The chain recombines TRBV5-1 with TRBJ2-1, with TRBD2 identical over 8 bases. The CDR3 extends over 15 amino acids. V shed 0 bases and J 9 bases; nucleotides not matched to a gene: 8. Germline CDR1 reads SGHRS; CDR2 reads YFSETQ. The CDR3 region is CASSLAEREFSEQFF. The CDR3 DNA reads TGCGCCAGCAGCTTGGCCGAGCGGGAGTTCAGTGAGCAGTTCTTC.

In its sample, this clonotype was seen a few times. This chain joins TRBV5-1 and TRBJ2-1; perhaps TRBD1 as D (5 bases). V lost 4 bases and J 5 bases, leaving 13 bases between the germline ends. The CDR3 is 14 residues long. The germline V gene encodes CDR1 SGHRS and CDR2 YFSETQ. CDR3 residues: CASSATQGNNEQFF. The DNA for the CDR3 is TGCGCCAGCAGCGCGACTCAGGGAAACAATGAGCAGTTCTTC.

V gene TRBV20-1 combines with J gene TRBJ1-2, with a tentative D call TRBD1 (5 bases). Trimming took off 6 bases at V and 1 base at J, with 12 bases between the two ends. The germline gives CDR1 DFQATT, CDR2 SNEGSKA (reference sequence). This CDR3 is 13 amino acids long. The CDR3 here is CSADPQGNYGYTF. CDR3 nucleotide sequence: TGCAGTGCCGACCCCCAGGGTAACTATGGCTACACCTTC.